These T cell receptor beta chains were read from a single sample in a study of cytomegalovirus exposure and HLA in healthy donors. Clones were read by immunoSEQ multiplex PCR, and TCRdb kept only the in-frame ones, dropping some. The repertoire holds 80,000 to 130,000 clones, with roughly 88% as singletons. Sequencing was done on a sample of PBMCs. These receptors originate from a woman aged 18 to 35 in good health and CMV-seronegative. The CDR3 runs from the conserved cysteine through the conserved F or W. D genes are given only for firm matches. Some rows mark clone size as missing; the rest say once, few, many or name a class of expanded clone.

d_call clone_size j_call cdr3_length v_call cdr3_nt cdr3_aa
TRBD2 - TRBJ2-1 16 TRBV4-2 TGTGCCAGCAGCCAAGATTTTCGGGCGGGAGGTAATGAGCAGTTCTTC CASSQDFRAGGNEQFF
- once TRBJ1-3 13 TRBV7-9 TGTGCCAGCAGCAGCGTACAGGGTTACACCATATACTTT CASSSVQGYTIYF
TRBD1 - TRBJ1-6 15 TRBV7-3 TGTGCCAGCAGCCCCGGGACAGGCGGAAATTCACCCCTCCACTTT CASSPGTGGNSPLHF
- - TRBJ1-4 15 TRBV7-9 TGTTCCAGCAGCTTAGCCCCCAGCGGGAGTGAAAAACTGTTTTTT CSSSLAPSGSEKLFF
- - TRBJ2-3 16 TRBV5-1 TGCGCCAGCAGCTTGGTCTGGGGGGAGGACACAGATACGCAGTATTTT CASSLVWGEDTDTQYF
TRBD1 - TRBJ1-5 15 TRBV6-1 TGTGCCAGCAGTCCAGACAGGGGTGGAGGACAGCCCCAGCATTTT CASSPDRGGGQPQHF
TRBD1 once TRBJ2-3 16 TRBV6-4 TGTGCCAGCAGTGAGGGGGCGACAGGGGGCGCAGATACGCAGTATTTT CASSEGATGGADTQYF
- - TRBJ1-5 15 TRBV4-3 TGCGCCAGCAGCCAGGACGGGGTTTTCCGATCGCCCCAGCATTTT CASSQDGVFRSPQHF
- few TRBJ1-2 15 TRBV5-6 TGTGCCAGCAGCTTTTGGGAGGCGGGGTCGGAAGGCTACACCTTC CASSFWEAGSEGYTF
TRBD1 - TRBJ2-1 17 TRBV27 TGTGCCAGCAGTTTCTTTCCCCGAAACAGGGGAGAATATGAGCAGTTCTTC CASSFFPRNRGEYEQFF
TRBD2 - TRBJ2-1 17 TRBV28 TGTGCCAGCAGTCTGCAACTAGCGCCAGTCTCCTACAATGAGCAGTTCTTC CASSLQLAPVSYNEQFF
- once TRBJ2-7 18 TRBV6-1 TGTGCCAGCAGTGAATCATACAGTGTGCGCTTAAGCTCCTACGAGCAGTACTTC CASSESYSVRLSSYEQYF
TRBD2 once TRBJ2-7 13 TRBV28 TGTGCCAGCAGCCTGACTAGCGGTTACGAGCAGTACTTC CASSLTSGYEQYF
TRBD2 - TRBJ2-5 16 TRBV9 TGTGCCAGCAGCGTAGGGTTAGGAGCGGGGGAAGAGACCCAGTACTTC CASSVGLGAGEETQYF
TRBD2 once TRBJ2-5 15 TRBV7-6 TGTGCCAGCAGCTTAGTGGGACTAGCGGGAGAGACCCAGTACTTC CASSLVGLAGETQYF
TRBD1 - TRBJ1-4 17 TRBV7-9 TGTTCCAGCAGCTTAGGGGCAGGGGGCACGTCTAATGAAAAACTGTTTTTT CSSSLGAGGTSNEKLFF
TRBD1 - TRBJ2-2 15 TRBV5-1 TGCGCCAGCAGCTTGGAGGGACAGGGGCACGGGGAGCTGTTTTTT CASSLEGQGHGELFF
TRBD1 - TRBJ2-5 14 TRBV5-1 TGCGCCAGCAACGAACAGGGGGCGCGTGAGACCCAGTACTTC CASNEQGARETQYF
TRBD1 - TRBJ2-7 15 TRBV9 TGTGCCAGCAGCCCCCCCGACAGGGGCGCCTACGAGCAGTACTTC CASSPPDRGAYEQYF
TRBD1 few TRBJ2-7 15 TRBV28 TGTGCCAGCAGTGGGACCGGGACAGGGGGCTACGAGCAGTACTTC CASSGTGTGGYEQYF
TRBD1 - TRBJ2-7 14 TRBV5-4 TGTGCCAGCAGCTTGTCGACAGGGGGCTACGAGCAGTACTTC CASSLSTGGYEQYF
- - TRBJ1-6 17 TRBV30 TGTGCCTGGAGTCTTGGGCTACTGAGCTCCTATAATTCACCCCTCCACTTT CAWSLGLLSSYNSPLHF
- few TRBJ1-1 13 TRBV7-9 TGTGCCAGCAGCTCCGAGATGAACACTGAAGCTTTCTTT CASSSEMNTEAFF
TRBD1 few TRBJ1-4 14 TRBV13 TGTGCCAGCAAGACCGGGACAGGCTCCGAAAAACTGTTTTTT CASKTGTGSEKLFF
- - TRBJ1-1 15 TRBV6-5 TGTGCCAGCAGTCCCTTGACTGTCCTGAACACTGAAGCTTTCTTT CASSPLTVLNTEAFF
- - TRBJ2-3 15 TRBV27 TGTGCCAGCAGTTCACAGAGATCCTCTCCTCATACGCAGTATTTT CASSSQRSSPHTQYF
- - TRBJ1-5 14 TRBV28 TGTGCCTGCAACCGGAGGGCAGTAGATCAGCCCCAGCATTTT CACNRRAVDQPQHF
- - TRBJ2-7 14 TRBV5-6 TGTGCCAGCAGCTTGGCCAGGGGCTCCTACGAGCAGTACTTC CASSLARGSYEQYF
- - TRBJ1-2 14 TRBV27 TGTGCCAGCAGTCCCAGAAATCCGAACTATGGCTACACCTTC CASSPRNPNYGYTF
- - TRBJ2-1 13 TRBV9 TGTGCCAGCAGCGTCGACAGGCGGGATGAGCAGTTCTTC CASSVDRRDEQFF
TRBD1 - TRBJ2-7 17 TRBV7-8 TGTGCCAGCAGCCAATCCCGGACAGGGGGCAGGAGCTACGAGCAGTACTTC CASSQSRTGGRSYEQYF
TRBD1 - TRBJ2-6 16 TRBV7-9 TGCGCCAGCAGCCCGACAGGGGGCTCTGGGGCCAACGTCCTGACTTTC CASSPTGGSGANVLTF
TRBD1 - TRBJ2-7 13 TRBV4-1 TGCGCCAGCAGCCAAGTTGGACAGGGGGAGCAGTACTTC CASSQVGQGEQYF
TRBD1 once TRBJ2-1 19 TRBV4-1 TGCGCCAGCAGCCAAGTAGATGGCCGGGGACAGGGGGCAAGCAATGAGCAGTTCTTC CASSQVDGRGQGASNEQFF
TRBD1 - TRBJ2-5 14 TRBV11-1 TGTGCCAGCAGCCACTACAGGGGTCTCGAGACCCAGTACTTC CASSHYRGLETQYF
TRBD1 - TRBJ1-2 15 TRBV4-1 TGCGCCAGCAGCCAAGGGACAGGGACTAACTATGGCTACACCTTC CASSQGTGTNYGYTF
TRBD1 - TRBJ2-1 16 TRBV4-3 TGCGCCAGCAGCCAAGTCGTTGACAGGGTCTACAATGAGCAGTTCTTC CASSQVVDRVYNEQFF